Below, 27 T cell receptor beta chains from the same sample are listed, as sequenced in a study of shared clonotypes between healthy human individuals. Repertoires were generated with immunoSEQ multiplex PCR, while TCRdb's copy carries only in-frame clones and drops some. The sample includes 2 million to 2.5 million clones, roughly 93% of them seen just once. The sample consisted of naive CD4+ T cells from PBMCs. Subset described: CD45RA+ positively selected. The receptors stem from a man in his late teens or twenties in good health. Some clones in this sample may be carry-over from other donors' samples.

The V and J genes are TRBV7-9 and TRBJ2-3; no clear D gene. This CDR3 is built from 15 residues. The germline V and J ends were trimmed by 0 bases and 2 bases, with 9 bases remaining between them. Germline-derived CDR1 and CDR2 are SEHNR and FQNEAQ (reference sequence). The CDR3 DNA reads as TGTGCCAGCAGCTTAGCCGTCCCCTCCACAGATACGCAGTATTTT. Protein product: CASSLAVPSTDTQYF.

Comment on this clone: The same CDR3 arises from other DNA sequences in this sample as well. The chain is built from TRBV5-1 and TRBJ2-5, with D unresolved. Germline CDR1 SGHRS, CDR2 YFSETQ. Between the trimmed V and J ends, which lost 1 base and 1 base, there was a span of 8 bases. The CDR3 is 14 residues long. As DNA, the CDR3 is TGCGCCAGCAGCTTGACATCTTCCCAAGAGACCCAGTACTTC. Encoded protein: CASSLTSSQETQYF.

The chain links TRBV15 to TRBJ2-5, with TRBD1 matching 7 bases. The CDR3 totals 15 residues. The J segment lost 7 bases and the V segment lost 1 base, leaving 9 bases of the junction unmatched. Germline assignment: CDR1 LNHNV and CDR2 YYDKDF (reference sequence). The CDR3 here is CATSRATGSLGTQYF. CDR3 nucleotides: TGTGCCACCAGCAGAGCGACAGGGAGCTTGGGGACCCAGTACTTC.

The chain is built from TRBV11-3 and TRBJ2-5; 9 nucleotides line up with TRBD1. Germline V lookup: CDR1 SGHNT, CDR2 YENEEA. This CDR3 is 16 amino acids long. V was clipped by 1 base and J by 5 bases; unmatched bases: 8. Written as DNA, the CDR3 is TGTGCCAGCAGCTTAGGGGTACAGGGGGCCGTCGAGACCCAGTACTTC. Translation gives CASSLGVQGAVETQYF. The full variable domain, in which reference TRBV11-3 and TRBJ2-5 provide the parts outside the CDR3, is EAGVVQSPRYKIIEKKQPVAFWCNPISGHNTLYWYLQNLGQGPELLIRYENEEAVDDSQLPKDRFSAERLKGVDSTLKIQPAELGDSAVYLCASSLGVQGAVETQYFGPGTRLLVL.

CDR3 coding DNA: TGTGCCAGCTCACCACTTTCTCTAGCGGCAGGAGAACCCAATGAGCAGTTCTTC. Its protein product is CASSPLSLAAGEPNEQFF. The rearrangement links TRBV18 to TRBJ2-1, with 7 nucleotides matching TRBD2. The CDR3 length is 18 residues. CDR1 is KGHSH, CDR2 LQKENI, per germline. With 1 base clipped from V and 6 bases from J, the junction kept 15 bases outside the gene matches. Looking up the rest from reference TRBV18 and TRBJ2-1 gives the full variable domain: NAGVMQNPRHLVRRRGQEARLRCSPMKGHSHVYWYRQLPEEGLKFMVYLQKENIIDESGMPKERFSAEFPKEGPSILRIQQVVRGDSAAYFCASSPLSLAAGEPNEQFFGPGTRLTVL.

This chain joins TRBV18 and TRBJ2-5; 8 bases align to TRBD1. V shed 3 bases and J 2 bases; nucleotides not matched to a gene: 5. The CDR3 contains 15 residues. CDR1 is KGHSH, CDR2 LQKENI, per germline. CDR3: CASSPAGGWQETQYF. The CDR3 region has the DNA TGTGCCAGCTCACCGGCAGGGGGCTGGCAAGAGACCCAGTACTTC.

Note on this clone: The identical CDR3 is also encoded by other nucleotide sequences in the sample. The chain combines TRBV18 with TRBJ2-5; D gene uncertain. Trimming shortened V by 1 base and J by 4 bases, and 4 bases separated the two germline ends. Germline-derived CDR1 and CDR2 are KGHSH and LQKENI. This CDR3 comprises 12 residues. The CDR3 region is CASSPRGETQYF. The CDR3 coding sequence is TGTGCCAGCTCACCACGAGGAGAGACCCAGTACTTC.

The gene calls are TRBV7-8 and TRBJ1-4, with D perhaps TRBD1 (5 bases). Trimming left V 3 bases short and J 5 bases short, with 13 bases between. Per germline, CDR1 SGHVS and CDR2 FQNEAQ. The CDR3 covers 15 residues. The CDR3: CASSFSNGGNEKLFF. The CDR3 DNA reads TGTGCCAGCAGCTTTTCAAATGGGGGGAATGAAAAACTGTTTTTT.

The chain couples TRBV28 to TRBJ1-2; no clear D gene. The germline V gene encodes CDR1 MDHEN and CDR2 SYDVKM. The CDR3 sequence is 16 residues long. Trimming took off 4 bases at V and 5 bases at J, with 20 bases between the two ends. This CDR3 is CASSSPGSGSDYGYTF. CDR3 bases: TGTGCCAGCAGTTCCCCGGGGTCCGGATCTGATTATGGCTACACCTTC.

V gene TRBV11-2 combines with J gene TRBJ2-5; D possibly matches TRBD1 or TRBD2 (5 bases each). Looked up from germline, CDR1 is SGHAT and CDR2 is FQNNGV. The CDR3 is made up of 13 amino acids. V dropped 6 bases and J dropped 3 bases, with 11 bases sitting between them. DNA of the CDR3: TGTGCCAGCAGTTCACGGGACGAAGAGACCCAGTACTTC. The encoded protein is CASSSRDEETQYF.

This clone was recorded only once. The genes are TRBV10-3 and TRBJ2-7; D is unresolved. Trimming left V 2 bases short and J 1 base short, with 9 bases between. The CDR3 extends over 14 amino acids. Per the germline V gene, CDR1 is ENHRY and CDR2 is SYGVKD. The CDR3 DNA is TGTGCCATCAGTGAGACCGGACCATCCTACGAGCAGTACTTC. It specifies CAISETGPSYEQYF.

This clone was detected once. The chain joins TRBV6-5 to TRBJ2-4, with TRBD1 identical over 7 bases. This CDR3 spans 14 amino acids. V shed 6 bases and J 3 bases; nucleotides not matched to a gene: 5. Germline loops: CDR1 MNHEY, CDR2 SVGAGI. The CDR3 spells CASSPGGGKNIQYF. Written as DNA, the CDR3 is TGTGCCAGCAGCCCAGGGGGTGGCAAAAACATTCAGTACTTC.

The chain joins TRBV6-5 to TRBJ1-1; D call uncertain. The CDR3 has 13 residues. V was clipped by 2 bases and J by 5 bases, with 9 bases between them. In germline, CDR1 is MNHEY, CDR2 SVGAGI. The CDR3 region is CASSYGPWTEAFF. The CDR3 region has the DNA TGTGCCAGCAGTTACGGCCCGTGGACTGAAGCTTTCTTT.

The chain links TRBV5-4 to TRBJ2-3; D tentatively reads TRBD1 or TRBD2 (6 bases each). Trimming cost V 4 bases and J 0 bases, with 12 bases left between them. The CDR3 runs 15 residues. The germline gives CDR1 SGHNT, CDR2 YYREEE (reference sequence). The CDR3 region is CASSMGGSSTDTQYF. The CDR3 coding sequence is TGTGCCAGCAGCATGGGGGGCTCTAGCACAGATACGCAGTATTTT.

Worth noting for this clone: This CDR3 is also generated by other DNA sequences in the sample. V and J are TRBV7-2 and TRBJ2-7; D is unresolved. The CDR3 is 12 amino acids. Trimming removed 6 bases from V and 1 base from J, with 7 bases in between. Germline CDR1 and CDR2: SGHTA and FQGNSA. The CDR3 loop is CASRGGSYEQYF. CDR3 bases: TGTGCCAGCAGGGGCGGATCCTACGAGCAGTACTTC. Full variable domain (outside the CDR3, taken from reference TRBV7-2 and TRBJ2-7): GAGVSQSPSNKVTEKGKDVELRCDPISGHTALYWYRQSLGQGLEFLIYFQGNSAPDKSGLPSDRFSAERTGGSVSTLTIQRTQQEDSAVYLCASRGGSYEQYFGPGTRLTVT.

This clone appeared once. J is TRBJ2-1 and V is TRBV12-5, with unresolved D. This CDR3 contains 14 residues. Germline CDR1 reads LGHNT; CDR2 reads FRNRAP. Between the trimmed V and J ends, which lost 1 base and 0 bases, there was a span of 4 bases. The CDR3 DNA is TGTGCTAGTGGTTTGGCTGGCTCCTACAATGAGCAGTTCTTC. The encoded protein is CASGLAGSYNEQFF.

V and J are TRBV6-9 and TRBJ2-7; no clear D gene. Trimming removed 5 bases from V and 4 bases from J, with 6 bases in between. The CDR3 has 11 residues. CDR1 is MNHGY, CDR2 SVAAGI, per germline. The CDR3 spells CASSQKYEQYF. CDR3 nucleotide sequence: TGTGCCAGCAGTCAAAAATACGAGCAGTACTTC.

The chain uses TRBV5-1 and TRBJ1-5, with D possibly TRBD1 on 6 matching bases. This CDR3 spans 15 amino acids. The V gene's germline CDR1 is SGHRS and CDR2 YFSETQ. Trimming shortened V by 4 bases and J by 4 bases, and 15 bases separated the two germline ends. The CDR3 region is CASSPQGFWNQPQHF. DNA for the CDR3: TGCGCCAGCAGCCCCCAGGGGTTTTGGAATCAGCCCCAGCATTTT. The whole variable domain, filled in from reference TRBV5-1 and TRBJ1-5, reads KAGVTQTPRYLIKTRGQQVTLSCSPISGHRSVSWYQQTPGQGLQFLFEYFSETQRNKGNFPGRFSGRQFSNSRSEMNVSTLELGDSALYLCASSPQGFWNQPQHFGDGTRLSIL.

The chain couples TRBV5-4 to TRBJ1-2; D unresolved. This CDR3 has 15 residues. With 0 bases removed from V and 3 bases from J, the gap between germline ends came to 12 bases. CDR1 and CDR2 from the germline V gene are SGHNT and YYREEE (reference sequence). CDR3 amino acids: CASSLGAPGDYGYTF. The CDR3 region has the DNA TGTGCCAGCAGCTTGGGGGCCCCAGGCGACTATGGCTACACCTTC.

The V gene is TRBV9, the J gene TRBJ2-7, with 10 bases identical to TRBD1. The V segment lost 4 bases and the J segment 2 bases; nucleotides outside the gene matches: 18. The CDR3 runs to 19 residues. Germline V CDR1 and CDR2: SGDLS, YYNGEE. The DNA for the CDR3 is TGTGCCAGCAGCCCGACAGGGGGCCCCTCTCATTCCCGAGCCTACGAGCAGTACTTC. Translating it yields CASSPTGGPSHSRAYEQYF. Supplemented by reference TRBV9 and TRBJ2-7, the full variable domain reads DSGVTQTPKHLITATGQRVTLRCSPRSGDLSVYWYQQSLDQGLQFLIQYYNGEERAKGNILERFSAQQFPDLHSELNLSSLELGDSALYFCASSPTGGPSHSRAYEQYFGPGTRLTVT.

This clone occurred once. Additional DNA sequences in this sample encode the identical CDR3. The chain couples TRBV28 to TRBJ2-7, with 8 nucleotides matching TRBD2. J lost 2 bases, V lost 2 bases, and 2 bases had no gene match. There are 14 residues in the CDR3. Germline CDR1 and CDR2: MDHEN and SYDVKM. CDR3 DNA sequence: TGTGCCAGCAGTTTACTAGCGGGCGCCTACGAGCAGTACTTC. The encoded protein is CASSLLAGAYEQYF.

Points on this clone: This specimen includes other DNA sequences encoding the same CDR3. This chain links TRBV19 with TRBJ2-7; 8 positions agree with TRBD2. CDR1 is LNHDA and CDR2 is SQIVND in the germline V gene (reference sequence). V lost 3 bases, J lost 4 bases, and 5 bases stayed unmatched. The length of the CDR3 is 14 residues. The CDR3 nucleotides read TGTGCCAGTAGTATCCGGGAGGGCTCTTACGAGCAGTACTTC. It specifies CASSIREGSYEQYF.

The CDR3 protein is CASSIDAHADSPYGYTF. As DNA, the CDR3 is TGTGCCAGTAGTATAGACGCCCACGCCGACAGTCCCTATGGCTACACCTTC. This chain links TRBV19 with TRBJ1-2; D may be TRBD1 (5 bases). Trimming shortened V by 0 bases and J by 4 bases, and 18 bases separated the two germline ends. CDR1 and CDR2 from the germline V gene are LNHDA and SQIVND (reference sequence). The CDR3 runs to 17 residues.

The chain uses TRBV5-1 and TRBJ2-5; D may be TRBD2 (6 bases). CDR3 length: 16 amino acids. CDR1 and CDR2 (germline): SGHRS, YFSETQ. V gave up 2 bases and J gave up 3 bases, with 17 bases separating them. The CDR3 DNA follows: TGCGCCAGCAGCTTACGCCCGAGGAGGGGAGAAGAGACCCAGTACTTC. This sequence encodes CASSLRPRRGEETQYF.

The genes are TRBV7-9 and TRBJ1-3; D gene ambiguous. Germline V lookup: CDR1 SEHNR, CDR2 FQNEAQ (reference sequence). CDR3 size: 11 residues. Trimming took off 5 bases at V and 6 bases at J, with 5 bases between the two ends. The CDR3 coding sequence is TGTGCCAGCAGCCCAGTAAACACCATATATTTT. It specifies CASSPVNTIYF.

This clone was seen once. The chain couples TRBV29-1 to TRBJ2-1; D is perhaps TRBD1 (6 bases). Trimming stripped 4 bases from V and 7 bases from J, with 14 bases between. The CDR3 loop spans 13 amino acids. Per germline, CDR1 SQVTM and CDR2 ANQGSEA. The CDR3: CSVVGQGHNEQFF. The CDR3 DNA reads TGCAGCGTTGTGGGGCAGGGACATAATGAGCAGTTCTTC.

V is TRBV19 and J is TRBJ2-7; weak D call: TRBD1 (5 bases). The germline V and J ends were trimmed by 9 bases and 4 bases, with 37 bases remaining between them. The CDR3 is 20 amino acids. Germline V CDR1 and CDR2: LNHDA, SQIVND (reference sequence). The chain's CDR3 is CASQMPRVGLLLAFLYEQYF. The DNA of the CDR3 is TGTGCCAGCCAAATGCCCAGGGTAGGCCTTTTGTTGGCCTTCTTATACGAGCAGTACTTC.